A single TCR beta chain is shown here with its context. V was cut by 1 base and J by 1 base, with 7 bases left in between. Germline lookup yields CDR1 SGHTA and CDR2 FQGNSA. The CDR3 has 15 amino acids. Profiled with immunoSEQ multiplex PCR; TCRdb holds only in-frame clones, not every one. The repertoire consists of some 79,000 clones, with about 93% occurring once and the leading ten covering about 3.5%. This record belongs to a study of cytomegalovirus exposure and HLA in healthy donors. Sequencing input: PBMCs. The chain links TRBV7-2 to TRBJ2-2; tentatively, D is TRBD2 (5 bases). This receptor was obtained from a woman aged 18 to 35 in good health and CMV-seropositive. The DNA of the CDR3 is TGTGCCAGCAGCTTAGTTGCGGGGAACACCGGGGAGCTGTTTTTT. It is translated as CASSLVAGNTGELFF.